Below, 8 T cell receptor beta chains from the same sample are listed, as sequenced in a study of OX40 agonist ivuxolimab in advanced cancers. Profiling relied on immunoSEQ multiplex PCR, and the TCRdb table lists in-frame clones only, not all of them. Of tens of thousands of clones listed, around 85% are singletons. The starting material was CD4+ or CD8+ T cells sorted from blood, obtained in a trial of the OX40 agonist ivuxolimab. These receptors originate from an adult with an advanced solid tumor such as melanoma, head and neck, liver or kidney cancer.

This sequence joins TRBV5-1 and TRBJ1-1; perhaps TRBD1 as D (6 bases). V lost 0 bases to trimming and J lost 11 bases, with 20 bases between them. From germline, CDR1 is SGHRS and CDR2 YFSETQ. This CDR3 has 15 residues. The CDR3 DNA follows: TGCGCCAGCAGCTTGGGAGACAGGCCTCAAAGGGGGGCTTTCTTT. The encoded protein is CASSLGDRPQRGAFF.

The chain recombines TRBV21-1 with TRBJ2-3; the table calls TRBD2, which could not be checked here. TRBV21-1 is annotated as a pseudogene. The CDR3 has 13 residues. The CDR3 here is CASSSGRPDTQYF. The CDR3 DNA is TGTGCCAGCAGTAGCGGGAGGCCAGATACGCAGTATTTT.

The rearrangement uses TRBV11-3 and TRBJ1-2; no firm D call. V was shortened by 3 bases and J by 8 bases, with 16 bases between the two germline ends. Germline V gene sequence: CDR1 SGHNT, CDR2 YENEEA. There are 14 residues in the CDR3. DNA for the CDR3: TGTGCCAGCAGCTTCTCCACGGCGGTTGGAGGCTACACCTTC. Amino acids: CASSFSTAVGGYTF.

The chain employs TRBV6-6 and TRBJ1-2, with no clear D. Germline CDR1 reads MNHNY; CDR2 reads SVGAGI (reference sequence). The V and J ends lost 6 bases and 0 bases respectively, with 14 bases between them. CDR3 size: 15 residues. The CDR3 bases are TGTGCCAGCAGCTCCCCGGGTGGGACTAACTATGGCTACACCTTC. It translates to CASSSPGGTNYGYTF.

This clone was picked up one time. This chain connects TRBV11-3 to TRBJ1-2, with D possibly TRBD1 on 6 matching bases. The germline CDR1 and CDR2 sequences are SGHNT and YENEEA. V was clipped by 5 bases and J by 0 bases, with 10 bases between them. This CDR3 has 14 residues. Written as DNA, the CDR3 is TGTGCCAGCAGCCAGACAGGTTCTAACTATGGCTACACCTTC. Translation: CASSQTGSNYGYTF. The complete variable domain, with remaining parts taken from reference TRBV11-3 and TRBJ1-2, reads EAGVVQSPRYKIIEKKQPVAFWCNPISGHNTLYWYLQNLGQGPELLIRYENEEAVDDSQLPKDRFSAERLKGVDSTLKIQPAELGDSAVYLCASSQTGSNYGYTFGSGTRLTVV.

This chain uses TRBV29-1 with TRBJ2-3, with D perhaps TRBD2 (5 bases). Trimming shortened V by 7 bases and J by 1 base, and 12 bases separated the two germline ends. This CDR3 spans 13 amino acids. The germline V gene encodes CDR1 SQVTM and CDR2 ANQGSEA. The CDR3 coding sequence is TGCAGCGGGGATCACGGGGGCACAGATACGCAGTATTTT. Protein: CSGDHGGTDTQYF.

The CDR3 loop reads CARAKPTATRDNYGYTF. CDR3 in DNA: TGTGCCAGAGCAAAGCCTACAGCCACGCGGGATAACTATGGCTACACCTTC. The chain uses TRBV21-1 and TRBJ1-2. TRBV21-1 is tagged as a pseudogene. This CDR3 has 17 amino acids.

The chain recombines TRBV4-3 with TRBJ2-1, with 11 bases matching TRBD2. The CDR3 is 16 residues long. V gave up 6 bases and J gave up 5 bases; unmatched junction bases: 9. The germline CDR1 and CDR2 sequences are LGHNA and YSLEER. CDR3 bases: TGCGCCAGCAGGGAAAACCCGGGACTAGCGGACAATGAGCAGTTCTTC. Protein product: CASRENPGLADNEQFF.